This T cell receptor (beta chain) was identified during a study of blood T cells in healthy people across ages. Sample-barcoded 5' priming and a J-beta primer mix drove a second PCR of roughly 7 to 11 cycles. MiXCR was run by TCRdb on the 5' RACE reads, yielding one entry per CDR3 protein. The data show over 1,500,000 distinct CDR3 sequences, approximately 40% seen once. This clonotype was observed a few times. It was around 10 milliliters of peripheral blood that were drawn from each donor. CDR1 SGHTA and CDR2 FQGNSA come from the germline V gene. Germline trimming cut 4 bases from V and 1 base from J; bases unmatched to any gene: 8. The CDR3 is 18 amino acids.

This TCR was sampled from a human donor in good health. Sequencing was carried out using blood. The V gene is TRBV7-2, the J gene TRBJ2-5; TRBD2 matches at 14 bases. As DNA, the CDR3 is TGTGCCAGCAGCTCAAGACTAGCGGGGGGGCGGAGCCAAGAGACCCAGTACTTC. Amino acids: CASSSRLAGGRSQETQYF.